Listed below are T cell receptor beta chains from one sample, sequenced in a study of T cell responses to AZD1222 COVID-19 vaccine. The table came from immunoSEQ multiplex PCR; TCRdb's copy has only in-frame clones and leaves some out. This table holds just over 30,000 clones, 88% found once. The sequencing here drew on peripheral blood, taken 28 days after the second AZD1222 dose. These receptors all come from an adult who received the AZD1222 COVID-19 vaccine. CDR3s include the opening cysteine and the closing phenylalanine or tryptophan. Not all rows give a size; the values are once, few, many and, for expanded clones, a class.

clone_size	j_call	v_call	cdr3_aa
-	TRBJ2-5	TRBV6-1	CASSEAFQLAGAHQETQYF
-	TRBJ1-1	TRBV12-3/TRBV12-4	CASKGRPPEAFF
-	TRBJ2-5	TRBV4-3	CASSQDRVRETQYF
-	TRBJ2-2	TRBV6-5	CASSYMQATTGELFF
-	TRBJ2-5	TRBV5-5	CASSFSSSPQETQYF
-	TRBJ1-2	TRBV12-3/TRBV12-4	CASSLGGGYGYTF
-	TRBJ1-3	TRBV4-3	CASSQAGGNTIYF
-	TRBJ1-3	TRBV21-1	CASSGKKGSGAGNTIYF
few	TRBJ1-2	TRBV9	CASSDRVGYTF
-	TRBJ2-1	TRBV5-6	CASSRTSGDEQFF
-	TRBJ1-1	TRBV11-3	CASSLVPDSVKAFF
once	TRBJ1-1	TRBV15	CATSREARGSEAFF
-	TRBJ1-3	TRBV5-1	CASSFFSAGSGNTIYF
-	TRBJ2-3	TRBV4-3	CASSQGTGTLSTDTQYF
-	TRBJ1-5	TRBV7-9	CASSWGQGPQHF
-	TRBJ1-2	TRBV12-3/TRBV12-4	CASSSSGYGYTF